This record concerns one T cell receptor (beta chain) sequence. The table came from immunoSEQ multiplex PCR; TCRdb's copy has only in-frame clones and leaves some out. The data hold hundreds of thousands of clones, with about 90% observed a single time. These data come from a study of shared T cell receptors in the human thymus. The CDR3 loop spans 15 amino acids. The ends were cut back, 5 bases at V and 1 base at J, with 14 bases in the middle. Germline CDR1 SGHVS, CDR2 FNYEAQ. The data also belong to a second study, concerning human thymus T cells.

This clonotype was obtained from a boy under two years old with a congenital heart defect. V gene TRBV7-6 combines with J gene TRBJ1-1, with a tentative D call TRBD1 (6 bases). Input material: thymocytes. The CDR3 bases are TGTGCCAGCAGCCCACAGGGATTGGCGAACACTGAAGCTTTCTTT. The encoded protein is CASSPQGLANTEAFF.